The rows below give T cell receptor beta chains drawn from one sample of a study of regulatory and conventional T cells in RAG deficiency. The repertoire was sequenced with immunoSEQ multiplex PCR; TCRdb's copy has only in-frame clones and lacks some. Of around 20,000 clones listed, 95% to 97% were seen once; the top ten hold over 1%. A further study also used this sample, focusing on regulatory T cells.

Sequenced: CD25- CD4+ T cells sorted from blood. These receptors came from a human donor in good health. The CDR3 runs from the conserved cysteine through the conserved F or W. Each record gives: D gene, V gene, CDR3 protein. D genes are given only for firm matches.

TRBD1	TRBV5-1	CASSLGTGEETQYF
.	TRBV6-1	CASSGFSTNEKLFF
.	TRBV14	CASSQLNEQFF
.	TRBV20-1	CSASSGGRAFF
.	TRBV5-1	CASSLGGEGTDTQYF
.	TRBV18	CASSPSRGGRYTEAFF
.	TRBV29-1	CSALGVTTEAFF
.	TRBV11-1	CASSHPGYGYTF
TRBD2	TRBV5-8	CASSPGLAAEQYF
.	TRBV10-3	CAISEFGGGYGYTF
TRBD2	TRBV4-3	CASSQLSGKRGGHGTQYF
.	TRBV6-6	CASSYMENGAQYF
.	TRBV6-5	CASTSGAYQEKLFF
.	TRBV6-1	CASSERGEGNTIYF
TRBD2	TRBV10-3	CAISGGLAGGRANEQFF